The clone carrying this T cell receptor (beta chain) was counted ten times or more. The CDR3 is made up of 16 amino acids. V lost 1 base, J lost 0 bases, and 11 bases lay in between. Germline loops: CDR1 SGHDT, CDR2 YYEEEE. This sample stems from a study of T cells after yellow fever vaccination. TCRdb re-called the 5' RACE reads through MiXCR, storing one row per CDR3 protein. The data show tens of thousands of distinct CDR3 sequences, more than 5.5% seen once. The sequence derives from a man between 18 and 29 years old who received the YFV17D yellow fever vaccine. This sample comprised CD8+ T cells sorted from PBMCs, obtained on the day of the first yellow fever vaccination. V gene TRBV5-6 combines with J gene TRBJ2-1; maybe TRBD2 (5 bases). CDR3 nucleotide sequence: TGTGCCAGCAGCTTGCCGGGGAAAAGCTCCTACAATGAGCAGTTCTTC. It codes for CASSLPGKSSYNEQFF.